The sample holds many counts of the clone carrying this T cell receptor (beta chain). The data derive from a study of neurological immune-mediated disorders. As for the cDNA, it was generated by 5'RACE with 10-nucleotide random UMIs. TCRdb ran MiXCR on the 5' RACE reads and lists one entry per CDR3 protein. The sample carries about 38,000 distinct CDR3 sequences, roughly 11% recorded once. CDR1 is SGHTA, CDR2 FQGNSA, per germline. This CDR3 is built from 15 residues. Between the trimmed V and J ends, which lost 1 base and 2 bases, there was a span of 11 bases. Time point described: technical triplicate 1. Unsorted libraries were prepared from 2 million PBMCs held at -80 C.

This receptor was taken from a man in his sixties with HTLV-1-associated myelopathy (HAM/TSP). The chain employs TRBV7-2 and TRBJ2-5, with D perhaps matching TRBD1 (6 bases). The sample comprised PBMCs. The CDR3 spells CASSLVAQGQETQYF. The DNA of the CDR3 is TGTGCCAGCAGCTTAGTAGCCCAGGGGCAAGAGACCCAGTACTTC. Full variable domain (missing parts from reference TRBV7-2 and TRBJ2-5): GAGVSQSPSNKVTEKGKDVELRCDPISGHTALYWYRQSLGQGLEFLIYFQGNSAPDKSGLPSDRFSAERTGGSVSTLTIQRTQQEDSAVYLCASSLVAQGQETQYFGPGTRLLVL.